The 22 T cell receptor beta chains given below trace back to one sample, sequenced in a study of response to subunit inactivated influenza vaccine. TCRdb reprocessed the RT-PCR reads with MiXCR, giving one entry per CDR3 protein. The sample comprises approximately 530,000 distinct CDR3 sequences, about an eighth of which are singletons, and 10% to 15% rests with the top ten. The sequenced sample was PBMCs from blood, obtained roughly 45 days after vaccination. These receptors were collected from a man aged 50 to 60 who received an inactivated influenza vaccine.

This clonotype occurred a few times. This chain uses TRBV12-3 or TRBV12-4 with TRBJ2-3, with D possibly TRBD2 on 8 matching bases. This CDR3 comprises 15 residues. With 5 bases removed from V and 7 bases from J, the gap between germline ends came to 19 bases. The CDR3 coding sequence is TGTGCCAGCAGTCTGAGGACAGGCGGGGGGAATACGCAGTATTTT. Amino acids: CASSLRTGGGNTQYF.

This clonotype was seen a few times. The CDR3 reads CASRGQGAPHGELFF. The CDR3 region has the DNA TGCGCCAGCAGGGGACAGGGGGCGCCCCACGGGGAGCTGTTTTTT. The chain links TRBV5-1 to TRBJ2-2; 12 bases are a match to TRBD1. V dropped 5 bases and J dropped 7; count of bases not matched to a gene: 6. CDR1 and CDR2 (germline): SGHRS, YFSETQ. CDR3 size: 15 residues.

This chain connects TRBV15 to TRBJ1-4; TRBD1 agrees at 7 bases. The J segment lost 0 bases and the V segment lost 6 bases, leaving 4 bases of the junction unmatched. Germline V gene data show CDR1 as LNHNV and CDR2 as YYDKDF (reference sequence). The CDR3 is 15 amino acids. The CDR3 protein is CATRPGGTTNEKLFF. The CDR3 DNA reads as TGTGCCACCAGACCAGGGGGTACAACTAATGAAAAACTGTTTTTT.

This clonotype was recorded a few times. This rearrangement joins TRBV6-1 to TRBJ2-7; 9 positions agree with TRBD1. V gave up 9 bases and J gave up 5 bases; unmatched junction bases: 11. Germline assignment: CDR1 MNHNS and CDR2 SASEGT. The CDR3 spans 14 residues. CDR3 region: CARRGGQGFDEQYF. CDR3 nucleotide sequence: TGTGCCAGAAGGGGCGGACAGGGGTTCGACGAGCAGTACTTC.

The chain carries TRBV11-2 and TRBJ2-3, with D maybe TRBD1 (5 bases). The CDR3 consists of 13 residues. CDR1 SGHAT and CDR2 FQNNGV come from the germline V gene. The V gene lost 8 bases and the J gene lost 8 bases, with 17 bases spanning the gap. CDR3 sequence (DNA): TGTGCCAGCGCTCAAGGGGCCGTTGGTACGCAGTATTTT. Protein sequence: CASAQGAVGTQYF.

The V gene is TRBV20-1, the J gene TRBJ2-7, with D maybe TRBD2 (6 bases). Germline V lookup: CDR1 DFQATT, CDR2 SNEGSKA (reference sequence). The CDR3 is made up of 14 amino acids. Trimming removed 0 bases at V and 2 bases at J, with 11 bases between. In DNA, the CDR3 is TGCAGTGCTAGAGATGTTCGGAGGGCCTACGAGCAGTACTTC. The encoded protein is CSARDVRRAYEQYF.

This clonotype was seen only a few times. The chain has TRBV5-1 and TRBJ2-3; 11 bases map to TRBD2. Losses at the gene ends were 0 bases for V and 4 bases for J; bases not matched to a gene: 10. CDR1 is SGHRS, CDR2 YFSETQ, per germline. The CDR3 has 18 residues. The CDR3 loop reads CASSLATLAGGGSDTQYF. CDR3 in DNA: TGCGCCAGCAGCTTGGCCACTCTAGCGGGGGGCGGATCAGATACGCAGTATTTT.

This clonotype was seen a few times. The chain recombines TRBV18 with TRBJ2-7; no clear D. CDR1 is KGHSH, CDR2 LQKENI, per germline. The germline V and J ends were trimmed by 6 bases and 5 bases, with 11 bases remaining between them. This CDR3 has 12 residues. The CDR3 DNA reads TGTGCCAGCTCCCTTAACCAGAACGAGCAGTACTTC. Protein product: CASSLNQNEQYF. The variable domain in full, completed from reference TRBV18 and TRBJ2-7, reads NAGVMQNPRHLVRRRGQEARLRCSPMKGHSHVYWYRQLPEEGLKFMVYLQKENIIDESGMPKERFSAEFPKEGPSILRIQQVVRGDSAAYFCASSLNQNEQYFGPGTRLTVT.

This clonotype was seen at least ten times. A junction end diverges from the germline sequence, so it may reflect a read error. The chain joins TRBV7-2 to TRBJ2-3; no clear D gene. CDR3 length: 13 amino acids. Looked up from germline, CDR1 is SGHTA and CDR2 is FQGNSA. CDR3 DNA sequence: TGTGCCAGCAGTTTAGGGCGAGCAGATACGCAGTATTTT. It yields the protein CASSLGRADTQYF.

The V and J genes are TRBV7-9 and TRBJ2-1; 16 positions agree with TRBD2. J lost 8 bases, V lost 5 bases, and 3 bases had no gene match. CDR1 SEHNR and CDR2 FQNEAQ come from the germline V gene (reference sequence). The CDR3 runs to 15 residues. CDR3 nucleotides: TGTGCCAGCAGCCCTGGGACTAGCGGGAGGGATGAGCAGTTCTTC. The encoded protein is CASSPGTSGRDEQFF.

This clonotype was found a few times. The rearrangement links TRBV7-8 to TRBJ2-1, with D perhaps being TRBD1 or TRBD2 (5 bases each). V was cut by 1 base and J by 7 bases, with 14 bases left in between. Germline CDR1 SGHVS, CDR2 FQNEAQ. This CDR3 comprises 15 residues. The CDR3 loop reads CASSLVGGTTNEQFF. The CDR3 DNA sequence: TGTGCCAGCAGCTTAGTCGGTGGGACGACAAATGAGCAGTTCTTC.

The chain combines TRBV12-3 or TRBV12-4 with TRBJ2-1; 11 bases agree with TRBD2. The CDR3 runs to 16 residues. Germline trimming cut 5 bases from V and 3 bases from J; bases unmatched to any gene: 6. DNA of the CDR3: TGTGCCAGCAGTCTGACTAGCGGGGCCTTCTACAATGAGCAGTTCTTC. Translation: CASSLTSGAFYNEQFF.

The gene calls are TRBV27 and TRBJ2-5, with 10 bases fitting TRBD2. The CDR3 is 13 amino acids. Losses at the gene ends were 5 bases for V and 5 bases for J; bases not matched to a gene: 2. Germline CDR1 is MNHEY and CDR2 is SMNVEV (reference sequence). The CDR3 coding sequence is TGTGCCAGCAGTACGGGACTAGCGGAGACCCAGTACTTC. Translation gives CASSTGLAETQYF.

This clonotype was counted at least ten times. The chain combines TRBV12-3 or TRBV12-4 with TRBJ1-5; no firm D call. The length of the CDR3 is 15 residues. Trimming pared 8 bases from V and 0 bases from J, leaving 14 bases between. CDR3 loop: CASRSEAHSNQPQHF. The CDR3 bases are TGTGCCAGCCGTTCCGAAGCCCATAGCAATCAGCCCCAGCATTTT.

The chain joins TRBV12-3 or TRBV12-4 to TRBJ2-1, with 9 positions matching TRBD2. J gave up 7 bases and V 7 bases, and 8 bases lay outside the gene matches. CDR3 length: 14 residues. CDR3 region: CASIIAGVTNEQFF. CDR3 nucleotide sequence: TGTGCCAGCATAATAGCGGGAGTCACTAATGAGCAGTTCTTC.

This clonotype was detected many times. The rearrangement joins TRBV24-1 to TRBJ2-7, with TRBD1 matching over 9 bases. The length of the CDR3 is 15 residues. V gave up 4 bases and J gave up 5 bases; unmatched junction bases: 8. CDR1 KGHDR and CDR2 SFDVKD come from the germline V gene. As DNA, the CDR3 is TGTGCCACCAGTGAAACCGGGACAGGGAACCACGAGCAGTACTTC. Translation gives CATSETGTGNHEQYF.

This chain connects TRBV7-2 to TRBJ2-7, with 11 bases identical to TRBD2. CDR1 and CDR2 (germline): SGHTA, FQGNSA. Trimming cost V 0 bases and J 6 bases; bases outside gene matches: 7. The length of the CDR3 is 16 residues. In nucleotides, the CDR3 is TGTGCCAGCAGCTTAGCGACTAGCGGGACGTACCGCGAGCAGTACTTC. As protein: CASSLATSGTYREQYF.

This clonotype was observed a few times. The V gene is TRBV3-1, the J gene TRBJ2-3; the D gene could be TRBD1 or TRBD2 (5 bases each). The germline V gene encodes CDR1 LGHDT and CDR2 YNNKEL (reference sequence). This CDR3 comprises 16 residues. V was clipped by 2 bases and J by 1 base, with 13 bases between them. CDR3 DNA sequence: TGTGCCAGCAGCCAACCTACGGGGCGGGGCACAGATACGCAGTATTTT. Translation gives CASSQPTGRGTDTQYF.

This clonotype has just a few counts. The V call is TRBV7-2, the J call TRBJ2-1, with TRBD2 matching 7 bases. This CDR3 comprises 17 residues. Looked up from germline, CDR1 is SGHTA and CDR2 is FQGNSA. J lost 2 bases, V lost 0 bases, and 7 bases had no gene match. The CDR3 protein is CASSLAGGGGPYNEQFF. CDR3 in DNA: TGTGCCAGCAGCTTAGCGGGCGGGGGAGGTCCCTACAATGAGCAGTTCTTC.

This clonotype was seen a few times. The chain links TRBV20-1 to TRBJ2-5, with D perhaps matching TRBD2 (6 bases). Germline CDR1 is DFQATT and CDR2 is SNEGSKA (reference sequence). V was shortened by 5 bases and J by 8 bases, with 24 bases between the two germline ends. The CDR3 covers 15 residues. The CDR3 is CSARRLGLGGLTQYF. The CDR3 DNA reads as TGCAGTGCTCGTAGATTAGGATTGGGGGGATTAACCCAGTACTTC.

This chain connects TRBV20-1 to TRBJ2-5; D is possibly TRBD2 (5 bases). CDR3 length: 16 residues. The V gene lost 0 bases and the J gene lost 5 bases, with 19 bases spanning the gap. Germline V lookup: CDR1 DFQATT, CDR2 SNEGSKA (reference sequence). The CDR3 bases are TGCAGTGCTAGAGATCTATCTTGGAGGCGCTGGGAGACCCAGTACTTC. Its translation is CSARDLSWRRWETQYF.

V usage is TRBV12-3 or TRBV12-4 and J usage is TRBJ2-1; D possibly corresponds to TRBD1 (5 bases). CDR3 length: 13 amino acids. V lost 6 bases and J lost 5, with 11 bases in between. CDR3 coding DNA: TGTGCCAGCAGAAGGGTAGGGGACAATGAGCAGTTCTTC. The encoded protein is CASRRVGDNEQFF.